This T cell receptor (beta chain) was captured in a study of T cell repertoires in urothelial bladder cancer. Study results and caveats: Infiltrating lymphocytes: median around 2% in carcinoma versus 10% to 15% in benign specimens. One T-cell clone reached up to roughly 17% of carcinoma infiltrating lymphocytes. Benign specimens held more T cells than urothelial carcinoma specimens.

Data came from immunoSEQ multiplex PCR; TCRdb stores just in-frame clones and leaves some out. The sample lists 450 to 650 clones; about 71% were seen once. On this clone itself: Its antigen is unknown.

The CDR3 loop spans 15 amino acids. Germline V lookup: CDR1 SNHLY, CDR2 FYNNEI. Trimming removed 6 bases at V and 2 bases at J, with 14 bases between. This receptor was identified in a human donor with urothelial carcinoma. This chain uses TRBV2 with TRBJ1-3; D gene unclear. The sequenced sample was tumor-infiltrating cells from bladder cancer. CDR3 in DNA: TGTGCCAGCAGCCCCCTTTCCCTAACTGGAAACACCATATATTTT. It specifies CASSPLSLTGNTIYF.